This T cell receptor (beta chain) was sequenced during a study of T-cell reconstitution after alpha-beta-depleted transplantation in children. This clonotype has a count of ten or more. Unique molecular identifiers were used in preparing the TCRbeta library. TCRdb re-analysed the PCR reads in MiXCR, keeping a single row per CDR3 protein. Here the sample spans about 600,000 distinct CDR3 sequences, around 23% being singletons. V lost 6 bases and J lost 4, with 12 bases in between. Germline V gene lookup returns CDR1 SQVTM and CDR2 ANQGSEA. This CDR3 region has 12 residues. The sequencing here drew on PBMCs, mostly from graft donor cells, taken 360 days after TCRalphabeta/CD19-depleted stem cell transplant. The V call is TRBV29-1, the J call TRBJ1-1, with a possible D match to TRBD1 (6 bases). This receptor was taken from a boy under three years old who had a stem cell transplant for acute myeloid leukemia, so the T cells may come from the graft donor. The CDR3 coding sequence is TGCAGCGTGCAGGGGTTTAGCACTGAAGCTTTCTTT. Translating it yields CSVQGFSTEAFF.